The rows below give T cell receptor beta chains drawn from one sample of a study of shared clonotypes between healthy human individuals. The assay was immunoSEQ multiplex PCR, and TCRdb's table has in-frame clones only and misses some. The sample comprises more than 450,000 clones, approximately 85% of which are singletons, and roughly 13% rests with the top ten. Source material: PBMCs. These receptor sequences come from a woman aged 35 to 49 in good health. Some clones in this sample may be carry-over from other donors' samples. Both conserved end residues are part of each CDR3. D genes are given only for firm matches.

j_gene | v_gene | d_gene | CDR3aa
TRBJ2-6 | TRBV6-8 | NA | CASRPTSGANVLTF
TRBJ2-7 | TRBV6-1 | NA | CASGPRYEQYF
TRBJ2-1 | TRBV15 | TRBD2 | CATSRPGDYNNEQFF
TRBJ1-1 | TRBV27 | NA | CASRSQGGAFF
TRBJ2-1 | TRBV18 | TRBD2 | CASSPPGTSGSNEQFF
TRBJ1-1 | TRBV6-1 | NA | CASSATVRTEAFF
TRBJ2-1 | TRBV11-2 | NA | CASSLEAGYNEQFF
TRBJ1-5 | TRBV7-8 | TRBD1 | CASSAGQGANQPQHF
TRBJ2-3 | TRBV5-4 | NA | CASSGPSGTASTDTQYF
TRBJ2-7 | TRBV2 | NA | CASSEELEYEQYF
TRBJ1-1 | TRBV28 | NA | CASSSSRRNEAFF
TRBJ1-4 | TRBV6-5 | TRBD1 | CASSWGRGHEKLFF
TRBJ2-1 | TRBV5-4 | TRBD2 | CASSRTSGSYNEQFF
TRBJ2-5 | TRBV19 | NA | CASRPGGFQETQYF
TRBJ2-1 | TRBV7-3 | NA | CASSPSGLFYNEQFF
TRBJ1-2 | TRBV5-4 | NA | CASSAVKRSANYGYTF
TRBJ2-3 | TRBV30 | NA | CAWTPKDASTDTQYF
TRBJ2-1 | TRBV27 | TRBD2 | CASRRYSGSSYNEQFF
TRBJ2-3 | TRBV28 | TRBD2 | CASSPSTAGGADTQYF
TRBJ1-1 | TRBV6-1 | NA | CASSAKTGGNTEAFF
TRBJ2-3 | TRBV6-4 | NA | CASSVRGDTDTQYF
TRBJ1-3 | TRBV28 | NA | CASSLERGNTIYF